The rows below give T cell receptor beta chains drawn from one sample of a study of response to subunit inactivated influenza vaccine. Via MiXCR, TCRdb re-called the RT-PCR reads, giving one row per CDR3 protein. The sample holds some 500,000 distinct CDR3 sequences, about an eighth seen once. Sequences were derived from PBMCs from blood, sampled about 40 days after vaccination. The source is a man aged 45 to 65 who received an inactivated influenza vaccine. CDR3s include the opening cysteine and the closing phenylalanine or tryptophan. The D gene is left open where the match is weak. Clone size, where shown, is once, few, many, or a class for clones that have expanded.

cdr3_aa	cdr3_nt	v_call	j_call	d_call	clone_size	cdr3_length
CASSPYDRAYGYTF	TGTGCCAGCAGCCCATACGACAGGGCCTATGGCTACACCTTC	TRBV11-2	TRBJ1-2	TRBD1	-	14
CASSTTGGNYGYTF	TGTGCCAGCAGCACCACCGGAGGGAACTATGGCTACACCTTC	TRBV9	TRBJ1-2	-	few	14
CATSESSSGTQYF	TGTGCCACCAGTGAGTCCTCTAGTGGTACGCAGTATTTT	TRBV24-1	TRBJ2-3	-	-	13
CASSSTSYVSTDTQYF	TGTGCCAGCAGTTCCACTAGCTATGTAAGCACAGATACGCAGTATTTT	TRBV27	TRBJ2-3	-	-	16
CSASPLTSGTVYEQYF	TGCAGTGCTAGTCCCCTTACTAGCGGGACCGTCTACGAGCAGTACTTC	TRBV20-1	TRBJ2-7	TRBD2	many	16
CSVEGTSGRAPTDTQYF	TGCAGCGTTGAGGGGACTAGCGGGAGGGCCCCCACAGATACGCAGTATTTT	TRBV29-1	TRBJ2-3	TRBD2	-	17
CSARDLKTLQFF	TGCAGTGCTAGAGATTTAAAAACACTACAGTTCTTC	TRBV20-1	TRBJ2-1	-	-	12
CASSEQGLGELFF	TGTGCCAGCAGTGAACAGGGGTTGGGGGAGCTGTTTTTT	TRBV25-1	TRBJ2-2	-	few	13
CASSFGGVGTEAFF	TGTGCCAGCAGTTTTGGGGGCGTTGGGACTGAAGCTTTCTTT	TRBV27	TRBJ1-1	-	many	14
CSARDFRDHTDTQYF	TGCAGTGCTAGAGATTTCCGGGACCACACAGATACGCAGTATTTT	TRBV20-1	TRBJ2-3	-	few	15
CASSLVGTGDSPLHF	TGCGCCAGCAGCTTGGTCGGGACAGGGGATTCACCCCTCCACTTT	TRBV5-1	TRBJ1-6	TRBD1	many	15
CASSPAYRLAAEQFF	TGTGCCAGCAGCCCCGCCTATCGATTAGCGGCAGAGCAGTTCTTC	TRBV7-2	TRBJ2-1	-	-	15
CASSLVRVDGELFF	TGCGCCAGCAGCTTGGTCAGGGTAGACGGGGAGCTGTTTTTT	TRBV5-1	TRBJ2-2	-	-	14
CASSQVNHGQNEKLFF	TGCGCCAGCAGCCAAGTTAATCACGGACAGAATGAAAAACTGTTTTTT	TRBV4-1	TRBJ1-4	-	few	16
CSARAGTNEKLFF	TGCAGTGCTAGAGCGGGGACTAATGAAAAACTGTTTTTT	TRBV20-1	TRBJ1-4	-	few	13
CASSTIGLLGSYEQYF	TGTGCCAGCAGCACAATTGGACTGTTAGGCTCCTACGAGCAGTACTTC	TRBV7-2	TRBJ2-7	-	few	16
CASSLGDTPYGYTF	TGTGCCAGCAGCTTAGGGGACACTCCGTATGGCTACACCTTC	TRBV13	TRBJ1-2	-	-	14
CASSHRTGSEQYF	TGTGCCAGCAGCCACCGGACAGGGAGCGAGCAGTACTTC	TRBV3-1	TRBJ2-7	TRBD1	-	13
CASRFGGSNEKLFF	TGTGCCAGCAGATTTGGGGGTTCTAATGAAAAACTGTTTTTT	TRBV12-3/TRBV12-4	TRBJ1-4	-	-	14
CSVGIGTDNTDTQYF	TGCAGCGTTGGAATCGGGACAGACAACACAGATACGCAGTATTTT	TRBV29-1	TRBJ2-3	TRBD1	few	15
CASSHKDTQYF	TGTGCCAGCAGTCATAAAGATACGCAGTATTTT	TRBV6-2/TRBV6-3	TRBJ2-3	-	-	11
CASGGGSAKNIQYF	TGTGCTTCAGGTGGGGGTTCAGCCAAAAACATTCAGTACTTC	TRBV9	TRBJ2-4	-	-	14
CASSEWGQAYSPLHF	TGTGCCAGCAGTGAATGGGGACAGGCGTATTCACCCCTCCACTTT	TRBV25-1	TRBJ1-6	TRBD1	many	15
CASSIGHQETQYF	TGCGCCAGCAGTATCGGGCACCAAGAGACCCAGTACTTC	TRBV5-1	TRBJ2-5	-	-	13
CASSLFFGRHTQYF	TGTGCCAGCAGTTTATTCTTCGGGCGACATACGCAGTATTTT	TRBV28	TRBJ2-3	-	many	14
CASSRVGGGQETQYF	TGTGCCAGCAGCCGAGTTGGCGGGGGACAAGAGACCCAGTACTTC	TRBV7-2	TRBJ2-5	TRBD2	few	15
CASGGRSDEQYF	TGTGCCAGCGGTGGTAGAAGTGACGAGCAGTACTTC	TRBV10-3	TRBJ2-7	-	many	12
CASSQDLQGGQETQYF	TGTGCCAGCAGCCAAGATCTACAGGGAGGGCAAGAGACCCAGTACTTC	TRBV4-2	TRBJ2-5	-	few	16
CASSEGPTGLEAFF	TGTGCCAGCAGTGAGGGACCAACAGGACTTGAAGCTTTCTTT	TRBV2	TRBJ1-1	-	few	14
CASRPNYSGNTIYF	TGTGCCAGCAGACCTAACTACTCTGGAAACACCATATATTTT	TRBV12-3/TRBV12-4	TRBJ1-3	-	many	14
CAISGGYAEEQYF	TGTGCCATCAGCGGAGGGTACGCTGAGGAGCAGTACTTC	TRBV10-3	TRBJ2-7	-	few	13
CASSEWTSNTGELFF	TGTGCCAGCAGTGAGTGGACGTCGAACACCGGGGAGCTGTTTTTT	TRBV2	TRBJ2-2	-	-	15
CAISDGGRYQETQYF	TGTGCCATCAGTGACGGGGGGCGGTACCAAGAGACCCAGTACTTC	TRBV10-3	TRBJ2-5	-	many	15
CASSPQLSTFYEQYF	TGTGCCAGCAGCCCCCAGCTGAGCACCTTCTACGAGCAGTACTTC	TRBV13	TRBJ2-7	-	-	15
CASSLMGVGSNSPLHF	TGTGCCAGCTCACTTATGGGAGTCGGAAGTAATTCACCCCTCCACTTT	TRBV18	TRBJ1-6	-	-	16
CASSILGLAGLTDTQYF	TGTGCCAGTAGTATACTCGGACTAGCGGGGCTCACAGATACGCAGTATTTT	TRBV19	TRBJ2-3	TRBD2	-	17
CASSVAGDLNTGELFF	TGTGCCAGCAGCGTAGCGGGAGACTTGAACACCGGGGAGCTGTTTTTT	TRBV9	TRBJ2-2	-	-	16
CSVGQIMNTEAFF	TGCAGCGTTGGGCAGATCATGAACACTGAAGCTTTCTTT	TRBV29-1	TRBJ1-1	-	few	13
CASSYVSGEQYF	TGTGCCAGCAGCTACGTCTCTGGCGAGCAGTACTTC	TRBV7-2	TRBJ2-7	-	few	12
CASSLTAGGLAETQYF	TGTGCCAGCAGCTTAACAGCGGGGGGGCTTGCGGAGACCCAGTACTTC	TRBV7-2	TRBJ2-5	TRBD2	-	16
CASSPGQGMNTEAFF	TGTGCCAGCAGTCCCGGACAGGGAATGAACACTGAAGCTTTCTTT	TRBV12-3/TRBV12-4	TRBJ1-1	TRBD1	once	15